These 8 T cell receptor beta chains originate from one sample sequenced in a study of blood T cell repertoires in COVID-19. TCRdb keeps only in-frame clones here, not all; method: immunoSEQ multiplex PCR. The table records fewer than 300,000 clones, roughly 86% of them present only once. Material for sequencing was peripheral blood. All receptors come from a woman aged 45 to 65 with acute or convalescent COVID-19.

The rearrangement uses TRBV9 and TRBJ2-1; no firm D call. The V end was cut by 4 bases, the J end by 4 bases, with 6 bases between. Germline V CDR1 and CDR2: SGDLS, YYNGEE. The CDR3 has 12 residues. The CDR3 protein is CASSPRYNEQFF. CDR3 DNA sequence: TGTGCCAGCAGCCCCAGATACAATGAGCAGTTCTTC. The complete variable domain, with remaining parts taken from reference TRBV9 and TRBJ2-1, reads DSGVTQTPKHLITATGQRVTLRCSPRSGDLSVYWYQQSLDQGLQFLIQYYNGEERAKGNILERFSAQQFPDLHSELNLSSLELGDSALYFCASSPRYNEQFFGPGTRLTVL.

The V gene is TRBV10-3, the J gene TRBJ1-2, with D hard to call. CDR3 length equals 14 residues. V dropped 0 bases and J dropped 5 bases, with 10 bases sitting between them. The germline V gene encodes CDR1 ENHRY and CDR2 SYGVKD. The CDR3 DNA reads as TGTGCCATCAGTGAGTCAGAAGGAGGGTATGGCTACACCTTC. It specifies CAISESEGGYGYTF.

In this sample, this clone turned up once. This specimen includes other DNA sequences encoding the same CDR3. The genes are TRBV5-5 and TRBJ2-3; 8 bases are shared with TRBD2. The germline CDR1 and CDR2 sequences are SGHKS and YYEKEE (reference sequence). The CDR3 is 14 residues long. V dropped 0 bases and J dropped 6; count of bases not matched to a gene: 3. In DNA form, the CDR3 reads TGTGCCAGCAGCTTGGTCGGGGGGGCGGATACGCAGTATTTT. Translated: CASSLVGGADTQYF.

V and J are TRBV7-9 and TRBJ1-4; 7 bases are a match to TRBD1. The CDR3 totals 14 residues. V gave up 4 bases and J gave up 2 bases; unmatched junction bases: 1. Germline CDR1 reads SEHNR; CDR2 reads FQNEAQ (reference sequence). In DNA, the CDR3 is TGTGCCAGCAGCTACAGGGGTACTAATGAAAAACTGTTTTTT. Its translation is CASSYRGTNEKLFF.

The gene calls are TRBV28 and TRBJ1-1, with D possibly matching TRBD1 (5 bases). Trimming removed 3 bases at V and 6 bases at J, with 11 bases between. The CDR3 is 13 amino acids. Germline lookup yields CDR1 MDHEN and CDR2 SYDVKM. The CDR3 nucleotides read TGTGCCAGCAGTTTGAGACAGTGGGCTGAAGCTTTCTTT. Amino acids: CASSLRQWAEAFF.

This chain uses TRBV29-1 with TRBJ2-7, with 8 bases identical to TRBD2. CDR1 SQVTM and CDR2 ANQGSEA come from the germline V gene. V shed 4 bases, J shed 0 bases, and the junction held 8 bases outside the gene matches. The length of the CDR3 is 15 residues. CDR3 nucleotides: TGCAGCGTTGTAACTAGCGGAGACCCCTCCTACGAGCAGTACTTC. Its protein is CSVVTSGDPSYEQYF.

CDR3 sequence: CATSDLGRTGELFF. The CDR3 region has the DNA TGTGCCACCAGTGATTTGGGGCGCACCGGGGAGCTGTTTTTT. This chain joins TRBV24-1 and TRBJ2-2; D is unresolved. This CDR3 region has 14 residues. The V end lost 0 bases, the J end lost 4 bases, and 5 bases lay between the germline ends. From germline, CDR1 is KGHDR and CDR2 SFDVKD.

The sample holds a few counts of this clone. This chain links TRBV3-1 (or the pseudogene TRBV3-2) with TRBJ2-3; D is possibly TRBD1 (6 bases). V lost 4 bases and J lost 9, with 11 bases in between. Germline V lookup: CDR1 LGHDT, CDR2 YNNKEL (reference sequence). The CDR3 contains 12 residues. The CDR3 protein is CASSRTGSTQYF. The CDR3 bases are TGTGCCAGCAGCCGTACAGGGAGCACGCAGTATTTT.